This T cell receptor beta chain came from a study of CD8 T cells in Susac syndrome (dated by TCRdb to between 2018 and 2020). Regarding the complete study: Repertoire sequencing was used to test whether CD8+ T cell activation and differentiation in Susac syndrome was antigen driven. The study compared CD8+ T cell repertoire clonality among 12 healthy donors, about 14 Susac syndrome patients and 15 multiple sclerosis patients. General conclusions and limits of the study: The TCR sequencing and HLA analysis was acknowledged to have included a relatively small number of individuals.

RNA was extracted using the RNeasy kit, and about 0.5 to 1 ug of the RNA was reverse transcribed with random hexamers. The immunoSEQ multiplex PCR assay, which covers 54 Vbeta and 13 Jbeta segments, was used to amplify TCR beta CDR3 regions. PCR amplification bias was corrected using a synthetic template baseline for primer optimization and computational correction. On the authors' methods: Reads were annotated to V, D and J genes per IMGT and analyzed with immunoSEQ Analyzer, keeping only productive sequences. Clonality was calculated as one minus the Shannon entropy normalized by log2 of the number of productive unique sequences. For each patient and control, public and private clones were evaluated within the 100 most prevalent clones. Clones were defined as Susac-specific if absent from the healthy and MS cohorts, from around 1,000 published viral clones and from other ImmuneACCESS disease sequences. TCRdb reworked the public reads: Q25 trimming with fastp, MiXCR clone assembly, productive beta chains retained. Rows with a matching CDR3 protein are joined into one entry that keeps the most common DNA and genes. These V and J calls rely on TCRdb rather than the paper's analysis. This sample has about 140,000 distinct CDR3 sequences in its table, and about 93% of those were observed once. The biggest ten clones account for 0.25% to 0.3% of the sample.

The CDR3 runs 14 residues from the cysteine to the phenylalanine. Only CDR3 DNA remains: 42 bases, in frame from the first base. Trimming removed 3 bases from V and 0 bases from J, leaving 9 bases between the germline ends. Based on the germline V gene (reference sequence), the CDR1 and CDR2 sequences are MNHEY and SMNVEV. The table lists this clonotype with a few counts. The antigen it recognizes is unknown. Qualities for individual bases were not recorded, and no much larger clone is one base off. Peripheral blood CD8+ and CD4+ T cells from healthy donors, Susac syndrome patients and multiple sclerosis patients were profiled using high-throughput TCR beta sequencing. The healthy donors served as controls matched for age and sex. CD8+ TEMRA cells were enriched by FACS, while bulk CD8+ and CD4+ T cells were purified by magnetic negative isolation. Blood was collected in EDTA tubes and processed within 24 hours, with PBMCs isolated through density gradient centrifugation. PBMCs intended for TCR sequencing were frozen in liquid nitrogen and were later thawed in a 37 degrees C water bath. The sorted or isolated CD4+, CD8+ and CD8+ TEMRA cells reached a purity of at least 90%.

The sequence was obtained from a human donor in good health. Recombination linked TRBV27 to TRBJ2-7; the D gene may be TRBD1 or TRBD2, since each aligns over 5 bases. Sequenced input: CD8+ T cells from PBMCs. The CDR3 region has the sequence CASSFSDSSYEQYF. The nucleotide sequence is TGTGCCAGCAGTTTTAGCGACAGCTCCTACGAGCAGTACTTC.